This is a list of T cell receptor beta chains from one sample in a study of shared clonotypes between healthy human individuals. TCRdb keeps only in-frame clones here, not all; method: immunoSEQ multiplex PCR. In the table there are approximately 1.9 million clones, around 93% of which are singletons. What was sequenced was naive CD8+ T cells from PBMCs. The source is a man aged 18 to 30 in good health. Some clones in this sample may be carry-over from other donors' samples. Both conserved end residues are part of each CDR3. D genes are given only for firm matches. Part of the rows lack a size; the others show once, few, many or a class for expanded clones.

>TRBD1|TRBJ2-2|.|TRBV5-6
CASSLGDRGIGELFF
TGTGCCAGCAGCTTGGGAGACAGGGGAATCGGGGAGCTGTTTTTT
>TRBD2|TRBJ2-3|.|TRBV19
CASTPFGGLSGSQTDTQYF
TGTGCCAGTACCCCCTTTGGGGGACTAAGCGGGAGTCAGACAGATACGCAGTATTTT
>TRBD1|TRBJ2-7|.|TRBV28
CASSTGGSSYEQYF
TGTGCCAGCAGTACAGGGGGCTCGTCCTACGAGCAGTACTTC
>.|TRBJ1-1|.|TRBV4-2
CASSQVGSDTEAFF
TGTGCCAGCAGCCAAGTCGGGTCGGACACTGAAGCTTTCTTT
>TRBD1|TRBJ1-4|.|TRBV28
CASSKGQGKTNEKLFF
TGTGCCAGCAGTAAGGGACAGGGAAAGACTAATGAAAAACTGTTTTTT
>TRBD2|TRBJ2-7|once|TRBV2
CASSDLQRLAGGSYEQYF
TGTGCCAGCAGTGACCTCCAAAGACTAGCGGGAGGCTCCTACGAGCAGTACTTC
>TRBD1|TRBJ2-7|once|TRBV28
CASSLTTGSFSYEQYF
TGTGCCAGCAGTCTCACGACAGGGAGCTTCTCCTACGAGCAGTACTTC
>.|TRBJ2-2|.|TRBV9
CASSVFGIGPGELFF
TGTGCCAGCAGCGTTTTCGGGATTGGCCCCGGGGAGCTGTTTTTT
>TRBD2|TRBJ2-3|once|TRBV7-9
CASSPLAGGEGDTQYF
TGTGCCAGCAGCCCACTAGCGGGAGGGGAAGGAGATACGCAGTATTTT
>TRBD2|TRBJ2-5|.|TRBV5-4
CASSFSGQETQYF
TGTGCCAGCAGCTTTAGCGGGCAAGAGACCCAGTACTTC
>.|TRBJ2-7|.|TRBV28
CASSLRTPPYEQYF
TGTGCCAGCAGTTTGCGGACACCTCCCTACGAGCAGTACTTC
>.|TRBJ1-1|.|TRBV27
CASMGGPRAFF
TGTGCCAGCATGGGCGGTCCAAGGGCTTTCTTT
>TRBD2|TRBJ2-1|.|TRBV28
CASSLHSGTSAYNEQFF
TGTGCCAGCAGTTTGCATTCCGGGACTAGCGCCTACAATGAGCAGTTCTTC
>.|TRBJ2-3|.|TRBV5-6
CASSLLPGRSTDTQYF
TGTGCCAGCAGCTTGCTTCCGGGAAGATCCACAGATACGCAGTATTTT
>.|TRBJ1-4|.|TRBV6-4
CASSGGGRDEKLFF
TGTGCCAGCAGTGGAGGGGGTAGGGATGAAAAACTGTTTTTT
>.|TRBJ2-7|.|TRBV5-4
CASSLEGGHSYEQYF
TGTGCCAGCAGCTTGGAAGGGGGACACTCCTACGAGCAGTACTTC
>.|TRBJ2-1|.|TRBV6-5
CASSYGVSGLYNEQFF
TGTGCCAGCAGTTACGGGGTCAGCGGCCTATACAATGAGCAGTTCTTC
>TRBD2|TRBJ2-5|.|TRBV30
CAWMRLAGEETQYF
TGTGCCTGGATGAGACTAGCGGGAGAAGAGACCCAGTACTTC
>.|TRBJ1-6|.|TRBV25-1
CASSEYREGNSPLHF
TGTGCCAGCAGTGAATATCGGGAGGGCAATTCACCCCTCCACTTT
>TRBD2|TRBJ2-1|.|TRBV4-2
CASSQVLAGSYNEQFF
TGTGCCAGCAGCCAAGTACTAGCGGGCTCCTACAATGAGCAGTTCTTC
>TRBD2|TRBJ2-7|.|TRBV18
CASSPPPVAGGYEQYF
TGTGCCAGCTCACCCCCGCCGGTAGCGGGAGGCTACGAGCAGTACTTC
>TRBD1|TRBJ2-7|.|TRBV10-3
CAISAGQGPGEQYF
TGTGCCATCAGTGCGGGACAGGGCCCGGGGGAGCAGTACTTC
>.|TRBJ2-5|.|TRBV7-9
CASSLGGRQETQYF
TGTGCCAGCAGCTTAGGAGGGCGACAAGAGACCCAGTACTTC
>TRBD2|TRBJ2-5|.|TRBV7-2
CASSGGAGETQYF
TGTGCCAGCAGCGGGGGAGCGGGGGAGACCCAGTACTTC
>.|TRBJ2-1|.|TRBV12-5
CASGLVPQGGSYNEQFF
TGTGCTAGTGGTTTGGTACCCCAGGGTGGCTCCTACAATGAGCAGTTCTTC
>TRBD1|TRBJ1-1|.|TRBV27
CASSLYAGTGTTEAFF
TGTGCCAGCAGTCTGTACGCCGGGACAGGGACCACTGAAGCTTTCTTT
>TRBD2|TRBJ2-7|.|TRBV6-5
CATTSGRTYEQYF
TGTGCCACGACTAGCGGGAGGACCTACGAGCAGTACTTC
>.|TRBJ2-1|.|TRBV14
CASSRGAAWAYNEQFF
TGTGCCAGCAGCCGAGGGGCGGCCTGGGCCTACAATGAGCAGTTCTTC
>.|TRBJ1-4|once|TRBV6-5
CASSENSNEKLFF
TGTGCCAGCAGTGAGAACAGTAATGAAAAACTGTTTTTT
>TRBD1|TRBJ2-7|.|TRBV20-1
CSARTGYEQYF
TGCAGTGCTAGGACAGGGTACGAGCAGTACTTC
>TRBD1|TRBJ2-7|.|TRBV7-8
CASSSLTGGITYEQYF
TGTGCCAGCAGCTCCCTGACAGGGGGAATCACCTACGAGCAGTACTTC
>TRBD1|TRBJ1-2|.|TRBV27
CASSSPGTGNGYTF
TGTGCCAGCAGTTCTCCCGGGACAGGGAATGGCTACACCTTC
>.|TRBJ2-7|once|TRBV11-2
CASSLGVQGLGYEQYF
TGTGCCAGCAGCTTAGGAGTTCAGGGGTTGGGGTACGAGCAGTACTTC
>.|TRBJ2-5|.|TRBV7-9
CASSLLGSAQETQYF
TGTGCCAGCAGCTTACTCGGGTCGGCCCAAGAGACCCAGTACTTC
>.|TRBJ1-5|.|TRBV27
CASSLGGDQPQHF
TGTGCCAGCAGTTTAGGGGGGGACCAGCCCCAGCATTTT
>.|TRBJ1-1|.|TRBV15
CATSRTIEAFF
TGTGCCACCAGCAGGACTATTGAAGCTTTCTTT